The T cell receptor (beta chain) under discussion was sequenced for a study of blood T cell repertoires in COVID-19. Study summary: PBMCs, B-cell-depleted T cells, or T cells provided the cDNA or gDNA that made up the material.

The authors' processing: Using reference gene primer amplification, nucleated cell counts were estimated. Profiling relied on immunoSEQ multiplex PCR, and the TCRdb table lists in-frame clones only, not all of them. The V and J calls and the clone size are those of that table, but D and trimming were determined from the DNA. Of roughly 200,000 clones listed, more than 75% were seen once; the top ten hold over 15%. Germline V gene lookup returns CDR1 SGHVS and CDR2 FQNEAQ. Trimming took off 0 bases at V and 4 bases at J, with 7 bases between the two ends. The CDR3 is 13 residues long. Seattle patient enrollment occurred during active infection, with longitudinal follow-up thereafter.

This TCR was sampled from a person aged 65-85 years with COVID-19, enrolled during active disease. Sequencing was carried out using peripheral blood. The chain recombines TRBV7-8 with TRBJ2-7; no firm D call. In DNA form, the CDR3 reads TGTGCCAGCAGCTTAGCCAGTGATTACGAGCAGTACTTC. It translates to CASSLASDYEQYF.